The source of this T cell receptor (beta chain) is a study of memory CD8 T cells in hepatitis C reinfection. Time point here: peak reinfection, 3 to 8 weeks after reinfection detection. TCR sequencing was done directly ex vivo on sorted cells, without expansion in vitro. The CDR3 is 17 amino acids. Germline V gene sequence: CDR1 MNHEY, CDR2 SMNVEV (reference sequence). V lost 4 bases to trimming and J lost 1 base, with 14 bases between them. The assay was immunoSEQ multiplex PCR, and TCRdb's table has in-frame clones only and misses some. The sample carries around 47,000 clones, roughly 90% recorded once.

The receptor was derived from a man aged 18 to 29 with hepatitis C virus infection. The gene calls are TRBV27 and TRBJ2-6, with D perhaps matching TRBD2 (5 bases). The sample comprised naive CD8+ T cells sorted from blood. The CDR3 loop is CASSSSYRDSGANVLTF. CDR3 in DNA: TGTGCCAGCAGTTCTTCCTACCGGGATTCTGGGGCCAACGTCCTGACTTTC.